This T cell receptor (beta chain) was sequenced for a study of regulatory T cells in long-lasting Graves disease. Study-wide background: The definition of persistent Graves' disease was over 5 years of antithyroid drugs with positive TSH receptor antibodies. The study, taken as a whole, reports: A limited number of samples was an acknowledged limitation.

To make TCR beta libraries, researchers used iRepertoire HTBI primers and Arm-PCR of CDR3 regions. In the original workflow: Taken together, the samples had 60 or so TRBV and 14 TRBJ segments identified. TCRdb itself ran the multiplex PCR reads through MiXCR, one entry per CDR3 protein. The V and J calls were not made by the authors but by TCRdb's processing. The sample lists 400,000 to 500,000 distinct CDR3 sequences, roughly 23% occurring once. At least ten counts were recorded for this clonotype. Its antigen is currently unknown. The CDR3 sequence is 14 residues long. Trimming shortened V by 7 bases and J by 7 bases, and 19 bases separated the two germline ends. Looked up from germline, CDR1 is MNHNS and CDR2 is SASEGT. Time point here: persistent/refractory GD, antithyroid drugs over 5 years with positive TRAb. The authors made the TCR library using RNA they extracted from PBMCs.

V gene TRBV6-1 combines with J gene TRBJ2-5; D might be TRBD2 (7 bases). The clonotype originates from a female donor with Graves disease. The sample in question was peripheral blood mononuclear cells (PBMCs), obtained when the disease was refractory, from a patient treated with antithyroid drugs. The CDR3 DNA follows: TGTGCCAGCACCATAGGGCTAGGGGGGGGGACCCAGTACTTC. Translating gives CASTIGLGGGTQYF.